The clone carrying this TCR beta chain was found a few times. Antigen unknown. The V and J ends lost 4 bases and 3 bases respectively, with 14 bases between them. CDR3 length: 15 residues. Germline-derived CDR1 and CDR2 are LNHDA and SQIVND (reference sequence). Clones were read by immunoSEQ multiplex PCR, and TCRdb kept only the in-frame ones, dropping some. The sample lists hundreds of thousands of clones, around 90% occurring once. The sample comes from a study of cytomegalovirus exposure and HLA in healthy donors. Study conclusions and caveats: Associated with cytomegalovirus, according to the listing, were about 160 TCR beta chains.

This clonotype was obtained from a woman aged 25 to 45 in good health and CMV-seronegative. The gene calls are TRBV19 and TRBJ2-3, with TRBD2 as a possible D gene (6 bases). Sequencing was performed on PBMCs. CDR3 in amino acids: CASSTGELVTDTQYF. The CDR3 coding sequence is TGTGCCAGTAGTACGGGGGAACTAGTTACAGATACGCAGTATTTT.